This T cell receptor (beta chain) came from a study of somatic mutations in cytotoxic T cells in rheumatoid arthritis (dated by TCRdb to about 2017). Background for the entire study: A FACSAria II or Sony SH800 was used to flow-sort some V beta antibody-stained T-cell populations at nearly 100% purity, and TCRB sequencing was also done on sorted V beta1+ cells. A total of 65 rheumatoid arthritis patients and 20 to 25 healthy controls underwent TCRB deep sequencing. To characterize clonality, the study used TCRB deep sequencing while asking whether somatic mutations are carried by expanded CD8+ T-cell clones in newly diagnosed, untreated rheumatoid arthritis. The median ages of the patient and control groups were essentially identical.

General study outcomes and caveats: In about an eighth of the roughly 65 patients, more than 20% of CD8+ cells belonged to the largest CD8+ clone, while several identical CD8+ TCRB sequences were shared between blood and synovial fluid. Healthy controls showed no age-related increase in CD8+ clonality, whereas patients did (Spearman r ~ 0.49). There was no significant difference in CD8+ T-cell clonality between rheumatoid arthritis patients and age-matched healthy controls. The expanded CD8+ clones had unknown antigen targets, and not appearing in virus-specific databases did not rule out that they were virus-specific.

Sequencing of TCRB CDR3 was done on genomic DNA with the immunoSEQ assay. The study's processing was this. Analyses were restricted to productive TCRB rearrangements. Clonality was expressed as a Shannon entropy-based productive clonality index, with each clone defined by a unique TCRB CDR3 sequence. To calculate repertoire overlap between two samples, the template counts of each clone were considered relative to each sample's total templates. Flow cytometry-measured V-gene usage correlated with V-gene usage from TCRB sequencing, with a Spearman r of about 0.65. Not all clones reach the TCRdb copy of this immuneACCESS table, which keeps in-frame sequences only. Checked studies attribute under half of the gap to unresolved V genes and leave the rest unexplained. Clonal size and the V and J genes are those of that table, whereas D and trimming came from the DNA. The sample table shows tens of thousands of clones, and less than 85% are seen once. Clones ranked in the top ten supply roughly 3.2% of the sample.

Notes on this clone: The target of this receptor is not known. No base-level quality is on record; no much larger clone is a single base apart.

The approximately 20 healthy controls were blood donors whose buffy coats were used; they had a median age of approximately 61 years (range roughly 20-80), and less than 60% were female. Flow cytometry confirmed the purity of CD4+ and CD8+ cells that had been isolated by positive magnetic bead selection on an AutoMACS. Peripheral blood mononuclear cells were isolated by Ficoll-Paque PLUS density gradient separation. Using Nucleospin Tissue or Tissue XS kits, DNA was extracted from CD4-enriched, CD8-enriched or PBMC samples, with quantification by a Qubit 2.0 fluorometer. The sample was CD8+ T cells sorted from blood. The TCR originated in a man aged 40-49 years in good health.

The nucleotides read TGCGCCAGCAGTCCCCGTCAGGTCGACAATGAGCAGTTCTTC. It translates to CASSPRQVDNEQFF. The receptor chain draws on TRBV5-1 and TRBJ2-1; the D segment cannot be called with confidence. The germline V gene sets CDR1 to SGHRS and CDR2 to YFSETQ. Trimming costs V 5 bases and J 5 bases, and their ends lie 14 bases apart. The CDR3, cysteine through phenylalanine, is 14 amino acids long. The sequence is cut down to CDR3 DNA, 42 bases in frame from base 1.